These T cell receptor beta chains were read from a single sample in a study of vaccination and CD4 T cells after COVID-19. The antigens of these receptors remain unknown. TCRdb reprocessed the PCR reads via MiXCR and lists one record per CDR3 protein. Of around 16,000 distinct CDR3 sequences in the sample, approximately 52% were seen once. Sequencing was performed on CD4+ T cells from blood, cultured in vitro. The receptors derive from a human donor who had recovered from COVID-19. The CDR3 runs from the conserved cysteine through the conserved F or W. The D gene is left open where the match is weak. Only some rows state a clone size, as once, few, many or a class for expanded clones.

clone_size j_call v_call d_call cdr3_nt cdr3_aa
- TRBJ1-3 TRBV15 - TGTGCCACCAGCAGACAGGGCCACTCTGGAAACACCATATATTTT CATSRQGHSGNTIYF
- TRBJ2-2 TRBV6-1 - TGTGCCAGCAGGGCCCGGAACACCGGGGAGCTGTTTTTT CASRARNTGELFF
- TRBJ2-7 TRBV6-5 - TGTGCCAGCAGTTACTCCGGACAGTCAATTTACTACGAGCAGTACTTC CASSYSGQSIYYEQYF
few TRBJ1-2 TRBV20-1 - TGCAGTGCGATAGTCAAAAACCGAAGAGTAGACTATGGCTACACCTTC CSAIVKNRRVDYGYTF
once TRBJ1-2 TRBV5-1 - TGCGCCAGCAGCTTGAACGCAGGCCCTAACTATGGCTACACCTTC CASSLNAGPNYGYTF
- TRBJ1-1 TRBV6-5 TRBD1 TGTGCCAGCAGTTCCTACAGGGGAGGAAACACTGAAGCTTTCTTT CASSSYRGGNTEAFF
- TRBJ1-1 TRBV24-1 - TGTGCCACCAGTGATTCAACCCCCCCTGAAGCTTTCTTT CATSDSTPPEAFF
- TRBJ2-7 TRBV7-2 - TGTGCCAGCAGCTTAGAACGCCGCTCAGGGCAGTACTTC CASSLERRSGQYF
- TRBJ1-1 TRBV7-7 - TGTGCTAGCAGCTTACAGATCAACACTGAAGCTTTCTTT CASSLQINTEAFF
large TRBJ1-2 TRBV30 - TGTGCCTGGAGTGTGAACAGCCATTTCTATGGCTACACCTTC CAWSVNSHFYGYTF